A single sample is the source of the 25 T cell receptor beta chains below, sequenced in a study of shared clonotypes between healthy human individuals. Measured with immunoSEQ multiplex PCR; TCRdb has only the in-frame clones, and not every one. This sample has about 2.4 million clones, with approximately 90% found just once. Sample: naive CD4+ T cells sorted from blood. The subset was: CD45RA+ positively selected. These receptors were obtained from a young man in good health.

This clone was counted a few times. This same CDR3 is encoded by further DNA sequences in the sample. The gene calls are TRBV2 and TRBJ1-1; perhaps TRBD1 as D (6 bases). V was clipped by 7 bases and J by 1 base, with 10 bases between them. The CDR3 has 13 amino acids. The germline gives CDR1 SNHLY, CDR2 FYNNEI. This chain's CDR3 is CASTLTGNTEAFF. DNA for the CDR3: TGTGCCAGCACTCTGACAGGGAACACTGAAGCTTTCTTT.

This clone was seen only once. The sample carries other DNA sequences with the same CDR3. The rearrangement joins TRBV11-2 to TRBJ1-1; D uncertain. The CDR3 loop spans 13 amino acids. The V end was cut by 1 base, the J end by 8 bases, with 11 bases between. Germline lookup yields CDR1 SGHAT and CDR2 FQNNGV. Here the CDR3 reads CASSLVLGTEAFF. The CDR3 nucleotides read TGTGCCAGCAGCTTAGTTCTGGGAACCGAAGCTTTCTTT.

This clone was observed once. The rearrangement links TRBV19 to TRBJ2-4, with 10 bases lining up with TRBD2. CDR1 is LNHDA and CDR2 is SQIVND in the germline V gene (reference sequence). With 1 base clipped from V and 0 bases from J, the junction kept 6 bases outside the gene matches. The CDR3 is 18 amino acids. CDR3 nucleotide sequence: TGTGCCAGTAGTATAGGTCTAGCGGGAGAAGTAGCCAAAAACATTCAGTACTTC. It yields the protein CASSIGLAGEVAKNIQYF. Combining the CDR3 with reference TRBV19 and TRBJ2-4 gives the whole variable domain DGGITQSPKYLFRKEGQNVTLSCEQNLNHDAMYWYRQDPGQGLRLIYYSQIVNDFQKGDIAEGYSVSREKKESFPLTVTSAQKNPTAFYLCASSIGLAGEVAKNIQYFGAGTRLSVL.

The V gene is TRBV11-2, the J gene TRBJ1-1, with D possibly TRBD1 on 5 matching bases. Germline V gives CDR1 SGHAT, CDR2 FQNNGV. This CDR3 is built from 15 residues. V was pared by 0 bases and J by 7 bases, with 15 bases between. The CDR3 bases are TGTGCCAGCAGCTTAGATTGGAGGACACCGGGTGAAGCTTTCTTT. This gives the protein CASSLDWRTPGEAFF.

On this clone: Within the sample, other DNA sequences also encode this same CDR3. The chain employs TRBV30 and TRBJ2-7; TRBD1 matches at 8 bases. The CDR3 is made up of 14 amino acids. J was trimmed by 4 bases and V by 0 bases; bases with no gene match: 5. Germline-derived CDR1 and CDR2 are GTSNPN and SVGIG (reference sequence). The CDR3 is CAWSVSGGTYEQYF. In nucleotides, the CDR3 is TGTGCCTGGAGTGTATCAGGGGGCACGTACGAGCAGTACTTC.

The chain couples TRBV9 to TRBJ2-4, with 7 bases identical to TRBD2. V was clipped by 4 bases and J by 9 bases; unmatched bases: 13. The CDR3 length is 15 residues. Germline CDR1 is SGDLS and CDR2 is YYNGEE. CDR3 amino acids: CASSLRGGPSAIQYF. CDR3 DNA sequence: TGTGCCAGCAGCCTCCGGGGAGGGCCCAGTGCCATTCAGTACTTC.

V gene TRBV28 combines with J gene TRBJ2-7; D ambiguous. Between the trimmed V and J ends, which lost 4 bases and 3 bases, there was a span of 7 bases. From germline, CDR1 is MDHEN and CDR2 SYDVKM. The CDR3 consists of 12 residues. The CDR3 loop reads CASSSTYYEQYF. The CDR3 DNA follows: TGTGCCAGCAGTTCTACCTACTACGAGCAGTACTTC.

The V gene is TRBV30, the J gene TRBJ2-2; weak D call: TRBD1 (5 bases). Trimming pared 2 bases from V and 6 bases from J, leaving 7 bases between. This CDR3 spans 12 amino acids. Germline V gene sequence: CDR1 GTSNPN, CDR2 SVGIG (reference sequence). CDR3 residues: CAWSTGPGELFF. The CDR3 DNA is TGTGCCTGGAGTACAGGCCCCGGGGAGCTGTTTTTT.

The chain employs TRBV11-2 and TRBJ1-6; no firm D call. Germline V gene data show CDR1 as SGHAT and CDR2 as FQNNGV. The CDR3 is 14 residues long. The V gene lost 5 bases and the J gene lost 8 bases, with 13 bases spanning the gap. CDR3: CASSHSKPDSPLHF. CDR3 in DNA: TGTGCCAGCAGCCATAGTAAGCCCGATTCACCCCTCCACTTT.

This clone was seen more than once but under ten times. The V gene is TRBV4-1, the J gene TRBJ1-2; 9 bases are a match to TRBD1. Germline values: CDR1 MGHRA, CDR2 YSYEKL. V lost 6 bases to trimming and J lost 6 bases; unmatched junction nucleotides: 5. The CDR3 runs 13 residues. The CDR3 region has the DNA TGCGCCAGCAGAGGGACAGGGAATCATGGCTACACCTTC. Amino acid sequence: CASRGTGNHGYTF.

The genes are TRBV7-9 and TRBJ1-2; 7 bases match TRBD1. Germline loops: CDR1 SEHNR, CDR2 FQNEAQ (reference sequence). This CDR3 is built from 14 residues. Trimming removed 8 bases from V and 0 bases from J; junction bases left unmatched: 6. The CDR3 protein is CASSAGQTNYGYTF. CDR3 bases: TGTGCCAGCTCCGCGGGACAGACTAACTATGGCTACACCTTC. Using reference TRBV7-9 and TRBJ1-2 for the parts outside the CDR3, the full variable domain is DTGVSQNPRHKITKRGQNVTFRCDPISEHNRLYWYRQTLGQGPEFLTYFQNEAQLEKSRLLSDRFSAERPKGSFSTLEIQRTEQGDSAMYLCASSAGQTNYGYTFGSGTRLTVV.

The chain carries TRBV4-3 and TRBJ2-7; 7 nucleotides align to TRBD2. With 4 bases clipped from V and 5 bases from J, the junction kept 8 bases outside the gene matches. The CDR3 length is 14 residues. The germline CDR1 and CDR2 sequences are LGHNA and YSLEER. The chain's CDR3 is CASSLGLESHEQYF. Written as DNA, the CDR3 is TGCGCCAGCAGCCTTGGACTAGAGTCCCACGAGCAGTACTTC.

The chain carries TRBV4-1 and TRBJ2-1; 12 bases agree with TRBD2. CDR3 size: 16 residues. Germline CDR1 reads MGHRA; CDR2 reads YSYEKL. V lost 4 bases and J lost 1; bases outside the gene matches: 2. DNA of the CDR3: TGCGCCAGCAGCCGACTAGCGGGAGAGTCCTACAATGAGCAGTTCTTC. Translating gives CASSRLAGESYNEQFF.

This clone occurred once. The chain joins TRBV6-1 to TRBJ1-2; D gene ambiguous. CDR3 length equals 14 residues. The V and J ends lost 2 bases and 0 bases respectively, with 7 bases between them. Looked up from germline, CDR1 is MNHNS and CDR2 is SASEGT. The CDR3 loop reads CASSEYTANYGYTF. CDR3 nucleotide sequence: TGTGCCAGCAGTGAATACACGGCTAACTATGGCTACACCTTC.

This clone appeared a single time. J is TRBJ1-1 and V is TRBV6-5; D ambiguous. The germline V gene has CDR1 MNHEY and CDR2 SVGAGI. This CDR3 comprises 14 residues. The V end was cut by 0 bases, the J end by 5 bases, with 10 bases between. CDR3 protein: CASSYSRKLTEAFF. The DNA for the CDR3 is TGTGCCAGCAGTTACTCAAGGAAGCTGACTGAAGCTTTCTTT.

The genes are TRBV11-1 and TRBJ2-7; TRBD1 is a possible D gene (6 bases). Per the germline V gene, CDR1 is SGHAT and CDR2 is FQDESV (reference sequence). The CDR3 extends over 13 amino acids. V was shortened by 5 bases and J by 5 bases, with 13 bases between the two germline ends. Here the CDR3 reads CASSRTGINEQYF. CDR3 sequence (DNA): TGTGCCAGCAGCCGTACAGGGATAAACGAGCAGTACTTC.

The chain uses TRBV9 and TRBJ2-5, with TRBD2 matching over 11 bases. The CDR3 loop spans 15 amino acids. Trimming took 3 bases from V and 3 from J; bases not matched to a gene: 4. Germline values: CDR1 SGDLS, CDR2 YYNGEE. The CDR3 loop reads CASSEGGLAEETQYF. The CDR3 DNA reads as TGTGCCAGCAGCGAGGGGGGACTAGCGGAAGAGACCCAGTACTTC.

V and J are TRBV15 and TRBJ2-1; D gene ambiguous. Trimming removed 4 bases at V and 5 bases at J, with 12 bases between. Germline V gives CDR1 LNHNV, CDR2 YYDKDF (reference sequence). There are 14 residues in the CDR3. CDR3 sequence: CATSTYERDNEQFF. DNA for the CDR3: TGTGCCACCAGCACCTATGAGCGTGACAATGAGCAGTTCTTC.

The chain is built from TRBV18 and TRBJ1-4; D might be TRBD1 (5 bases). Trimming removed 2 bases from V and 3 bases from J, with 13 bases in between. The CDR3 runs 16 residues. Germline CDR1 and CDR2: KGHSH and LQKENI. CDR3 amino acids: CASSPSRGGPNEKLFF. CDR3 nucleotides: TGTGCCAGCTCACCAAGTCGGGGCGGACCTAATGAAAAACTGTTTTTT.

Only one count was recorded for this clone. The chain is built from TRBV6-1 and TRBJ1-6; tentatively, D is TRBD1 (5 bases). Germline values: CDR1 MNHNS, CDR2 SASEGT. V gave up 3 bases and J gave up 0 bases, with 12 bases separating them. CDR3 length equals 17 residues. This CDR3 reads CASSEVGGSSYNSPLHF. The DNA for the CDR3 is TGTGCCAGCAGTGAGGTCGGGGGAAGCTCCTATAATTCACCCCTCCACTTT.

The chain couples TRBV11-3 to TRBJ2-1; 8 nucleotides line up with TRBD2. V dropped 5 bases and J dropped 8; count of bases not matched to a gene: 8. The CDR3 covers 14 residues. Germline-derived CDR1 and CDR2 are SGHNT and YENEEA. The CDR3 protein is CASSPSSGSHEQFF. CDR3 nucleotide sequence: TGTGCCAGCAGCCCATCAAGCGGGAGTCATGAGCAGTTCTTC.

On this clone: The sample has other DNA sequences that encode this CDR3 too. This chain joins TRBV7-2 and TRBJ2-3; no firm D call. The V gene lost 1 base and the J gene lost 4 bases, with 6 bases spanning the gap. Germline CDR1 SGHTA, CDR2 FQGNSA. The CDR3 spans 13 residues. This CDR3 reads CASSLGAPDTQYF. Here the CDR3 DNA reads TGTGCCAGCAGCTTAGGAGCCCCAGATACGCAGTATTTT.

This clone came up a few times. The chain joins TRBV29-1 to TRBJ1-1, with D hard to call. The CDR3 is 14 residues long. Germline-derived CDR1 and CDR2 are SQVTM and ANQGSEA. Trimming stripped 3 bases from V and 1 base from J, with 12 bases between. DNA of the CDR3: TGCAGCGTTGATGGGCCTGGCCAGAACACTGAAGCTTTCTTT. Encoded protein: CSVDGPGQNTEAFF. Complete variable domain (other parts from reference TRBV29-1 and TRBJ1-1): SAVISQKPSRDICQRGTSLTIQCQVDSQVTMMFWYRQQPGQSLTLIATANQGSEATYESGFVIDKFPISRPNLTFSTLTVSNMSPEDSSIYLCSVDGPGQNTEAFFGQGTRLTVV.

This chain connects TRBV2 to TRBJ1-1; no firm D call. CDR1 is SNHLY, CDR2 FYNNEI, per germline. The CDR3 length is 15 residues. V lost 7 bases and J lost 0, with 15 bases in between. The DNA for the CDR3 is TGTGCCAGCACCCCTTCGGCAGGCTTGAACACTGAAGCTTTCTTT. Translating gives CASTPSAGLNTEAFF.

V and J are TRBV6-1 and TRBJ1-2; TRBD1 is a possible D gene (6 bases). The CDR3 is made up of 14 amino acids. Germline CDR1 is MNHNS and CDR2 is SASEGT. Trimming took 4 bases from V and 3 from J, leaving 12 bases between them. The CDR3 reads CASSAVRGDYGYTF. CDR3 DNA: TGTGCCAGCAGTGCCGTCAGGGGAGACTATGGCTACACCTTC.